This paragraph covers one T cell receptor (beta chain) sequence. Its antigen is unidentified. The data originate from a study of cytomegalovirus exposure and HLA in healthy donors. As for the study in general: The 120 validation repertoires used the same platform as the approximately 670 first-cohort repertoires (as reported by a later analysis).

The method was immunoSEQ multiplex PCR; TCRdb's version includes in-frame clones alone and lacks a portion of them. The repertoire holds more than 55,000 clones, with 94% as singletons. The study's findings and limits: CMV antigen specificity of three CMV-associated chains was confirmed in vitro. Cytomegalovirus association was assigned to 170 or so TCR beta chains.

From the 120-subject validation cohort, which was separate from the roughly 700-subject first cohort, the donors were drawn. This CDR3 comprises 15 residues. V lost 2 bases and J 4 bases, leaving 15 bases between the germline ends. Germline loops: CDR1 MGHRA, CDR2 YSYEKL. Sequenced: PBMCs. The rearrangement links TRBV4-1 to TRBJ2-7; unclear D gene. The source of this sequence is a woman under 30 in good health and CMV-seronegative. The CDR3, as DNA: TGCGCCAGCAGCCAACGACTCGTGGGTACTTACGAGCAGTACTTC. It translates to CASSQRLVGTYEQYF.